This T cell receptor beta chain was sequenced during a study of regulatory T cells in long-lasting Graves disease. The time point was: newly diagnosed GD, antithyroid drugs for less than 3 months. Isolated PBMC RNA provided the starting material for the TCR library. Sequencing libraries for TCR beta were prepared with iRepertoire HTBI primers and Arm-PCR of CDR3 regions. MiXCR was run by TCRdb on the multiplex PCR reads, yielding one entry per CDR3 protein. The table lists roughly 250,000 distinct CDR3 sequences, approximately 18% of them singletons. Concerning this clonotype itself: A much larger clone is a single base away; this may be a read error.

After removal of 3 bases from V and 2 bases from J, the junction contained 6 bases not matched to a gene. The CDR3 spans 15 residues. Germline V gene sequence: CDR1 MNHGY, CDR2 SVAAGI. The sample was also reused in another study, on T cells in Graves' hyperthyroidism and ophthalmopathy.

The chain carries TRBV6-9 and TRBJ2-7; TRBD1 matches 8 bases. The source of this sequence is a woman between 25 and 40 years old with Graves disease. The source material was peripheral blood mononuclear cells (PBMCs), sampled at new diagnosis, from a patient treated with antithyroid drugs. CDR3 amino acids: CASSYRRGQAYEQYF. The CDR3 region has the DNA TGTGCCAGCAGTTACAGGCGGGGACAGGCCTACGAGCAGTACTTC.